Listed below are T cell receptor beta chains from one sample, sequenced in a study of T cell responses to AZD1222 COVID-19 vaccine. TCRdb's table, derived via immunoSEQ multiplex PCR, lists solely in-frame clones and lacks some. The data contain roughly 81,000 clones, roughly 88% of them singletons. The sample in question was peripheral blood, obtained on day 0 of AZD1222 vaccination. Receptor source: an adult in good health. Each CDR3 is given with its conserved first and last residue. The order of the fields is V gene, clone size, J gene, D gene, CDR3 protein, CDR3 DNA. D genes are given only for firm matches. Clone size appears in some rows only: once, few, many, or a class for an expanded clone.

v_call: TRBV5-6; clone_size: .; j_call: TRBJ1-2; d_call: TRBD1; cdr3_aa: CASSLTGGGYYGYTF; cdr3_nt: TGTGCCAGCAGCTTGACAGGGGGCGGATACTATGGCTACACCTTC
v_call: TRBV7-2; clone_size: .; j_call: TRBJ1-3; d_call: .; cdr3_aa: CASSLRGPSSGNTIYF; cdr3_nt: TGTGCCAGCAGCTTAAGAGGTCCCTCCTCTGGAAACACCATATATTTT
v_call: TRBV5-1; clone_size: .; j_call: TRBJ2-5; d_call: .; cdr3_aa: CASSLALGEETQYF; cdr3_nt: TGCGCCAGCAGCTTGGCACTAGGAGAAGAGACCCAGTACTTC
v_call: TRBV2; clone_size: .; j_call: TRBJ2-7; d_call: .; cdr3_aa: CASLGLQGRNEQYF; cdr3_nt: TGTGCCAGCCTGGGGTTACAGGGACGAAACGAGCAGTACTTC
v_call: TRBV28; clone_size: .; j_call: TRBJ1-1; d_call: .; cdr3_aa: CASSPSWDTEAFF; cdr3_nt: TGTGCCAGCAGCCCATCCTGGGACACTGAAGCTTTCTTT
v_call: TRBV15; clone_size: .; j_call: TRBJ1-6; d_call: .; cdr3_aa: CATSREFDSTAITLHF; cdr3_nt: TGTGCCACCAGCAGAGAATTCGACAGCACGGCGATCACCCTCCACTTT
v_call: TRBV7-9; clone_size: .; j_call: TRBJ1-2; d_call: .; cdr3_aa: CASSSTVNYGYTF; cdr3_nt: TGTGCCAGCAGCTCCACAGTTAACTATGGCTACACCTTC
v_call: TRBV7-7; clone_size: .; j_call: TRBJ2-2; d_call: TRBD2; cdr3_aa: CASSMASGRFTGELFF; cdr3_nt: TGTGCTAGCAGCATGGCTAGCGGGAGATTCACCGGGGAGCTGTTTTTT
v_call: TRBV6-5; clone_size: .; j_call: TRBJ2-4; d_call: TRBD2; cdr3_aa: CAGGTSGNIQYF; cdr3_nt: TGTGCCGGAGGGACTAGCGGAAACATTCAGTACTTC
v_call: TRBV2; clone_size: .; j_call: TRBJ2-1; d_call: .; cdr3_aa: CASTLVATEQFF; cdr3_nt: TGTGCCAGCACCTTAGTCGCGACTGAGCAGTTCTTC
v_call: TRBV19; clone_size: .; j_call: TRBJ1-5; d_call: .; cdr3_aa: CASTAGRINQPQHF; cdr3_nt: TGTGCCAGTACCGCGGGACGCATCAATCAGCCCCAGCATTTT
v_call: TRBV3-1/TRBV3-2; clone_size: .; j_call: TRBJ1-2; d_call: .; cdr3_aa: CASSPRVRGPYGYTF; cdr3_nt: TGTGCCAGCAGTCCAAGAGTACGGGGTCCCTATGGCTACACCTTC
v_call: TRBV19; clone_size: .; j_call: TRBJ1-2; d_call: TRBD1; cdr3_aa: CASSDRGLSYGYTF; cdr3_nt: TGTGCCAGTAGTGACAGGGGGCTAAGCTATGGCTACACCTTC
v_call: TRBV28; clone_size: .; j_call: TRBJ1-5; d_call: .; cdr3_aa: CASRGRLGQPQHF; cdr3_nt: TGTGCCAGCCGGGGTAGACTGGGGCAGCCCCAGCATTTT
v_call: TRBV28; clone_size: .; j_call: TRBJ2-1; d_call: .; cdr3_aa: CASSLSPPEQFF; cdr3_nt: TGTGCCAGCAGTTTATCCCCCCCTGAGCAGTTCTTC
v_call: TRBV7-8; clone_size: .; j_call: TRBJ2-5; d_call: .; cdr3_aa: CASSSKGSDTQETQYF; cdr3_nt: TGTGCCAGCAGCTCCAAAGGTTCCGACACCCAAGAGACCCAGTACTTC
v_call: TRBV4-1; clone_size: once; j_call: TRBJ2-3; d_call: .; cdr3_aa: CASSHRTVSTDTQYF; cdr3_nt: TGCGCCAGCAGCCACCGGACAGTCAGCACAGATACGCAGTATTTT
v_call: TRBV4-1; clone_size: .; j_call: TRBJ1-3; d_call: .; cdr3_aa: CASSQGKAFGTVKNTIYF; cdr3_nt: TGCGCCAGCAGCCAAGGGAAGGCTTTCGGGACGGTTAAAAACACCATATATTTT
v_call: TRBV21-1; clone_size: .; j_call: TRBJ1-6; d_call: .; cdr3_aa: CASSKAYRTFRDRGRLDSPLHF; cdr3_nt: TGTGCCAGCAGCAAAGCCTATCGTACCTTCAGGGACAGGGGGAGGTTGGATTCACCCCTCCACTTT
v_call: TRBV7-3; clone_size: .; j_call: TRBJ2-1; d_call: .; cdr3_aa: CASSLASYNEQFF; cdr3_nt: TGTGCCAGCAGCTTAGCTAGCTACAATGAGCAGTTCTTC
v_call: TRBV27; clone_size: .; j_call: TRBJ2-7; d_call: .; cdr3_aa: CASSSPLARDEQYF; cdr3_nt: TGTGCCAGCAGTAGCCCATTAGCTCGAGACGAGCAGTACTTC
v_call: TRBV6-5; clone_size: .; j_call: TRBJ1-6; d_call: .; cdr3_aa: CASSRDYNSPLHF; cdr3_nt: TGTGCCAGCAGCCGGGATTATAATTCACCCCTCCACTTT
v_call: TRBV2; clone_size: .; j_call: TRBJ1-4; d_call: .; cdr3_aa: CASSEDWWGGNEKLFF; cdr3_nt: TGTGCCAGCAGTGAAGACTGGTGGGGTGGGAATGAAAAACTGTTTTTT
v_call: TRBV7-2; clone_size: .; j_call: TRBJ2-7; d_call: TRBD2; cdr3_aa: CASSLGSGRIPYEQYF; cdr3_nt: TGTGCCAGCAGCTTAGGTAGCGGGAGGATTCCCTACGAGCAGTACTTC
v_call: TRBV13; clone_size: .; j_call: TRBJ2-3; d_call: TRBD2; cdr3_aa: CASSIHRLAATDTQYF; cdr3_nt: TGTGCCAGCAGCATCCATAGACTAGCGGCCACAGATACGCAGTATTTT
v_call: TRBV29-1; clone_size: .; j_call: TRBJ1-5; d_call: .; cdr3_aa: CSVAGGNSNQPQHF; cdr3_nt: TGCAGCGTTGCTGGTGGGAATAGCAATCAGCCCCAGCATTTT
v_call: TRBV28; clone_size: once; j_call: TRBJ1-4; d_call: TRBD1; cdr3_aa: CASSLPTGFNEKLFF; cdr3_nt: TGTGCCAGCAGTTTACCGACAGGGTTTAATGAAAAACTGTTTTTT
v_call: TRBV5-1; clone_size: .; j_call: TRBJ2-2; d_call: .; cdr3_aa: CASSLGAVTGELFF; cdr3_nt: TGCGCCAGCAGCTTGGGTGCGGTCACCGGGGAGCTGTTTTTT
v_call: TRBV19; clone_size: .; j_call: TRBJ1-2; d_call: TRBD1; cdr3_aa: CASSPRQGHGYTF; cdr3_nt: TGTGCCAGTAGCCCGCGACAGGGCCATGGCTACACCTTC
v_call: TRBV27; clone_size: .; j_call: TRBJ1-1; d_call: .; cdr3_aa: CASSNNGNTEAFF; cdr3_nt: TGTGCCAGCTCTAACAACGGGAACACTGAAGCTTTCTTT
v_call: TRBV10-3; clone_size: .; j_call: TRBJ2-7; d_call: TRBD2; cdr3_aa: CAINPGGTYEQYF; cdr3_nt: TGTGCCATCAATCCGGGAGGTACCTACGAGCAGTACTTC
v_call: TRBV28; clone_size: .; j_call: TRBJ1-2; d_call: .; cdr3_aa: CASSLGGAQGYTF; cdr3_nt: TGTGCCAGCAGTTTGGGGGGAGCCCAGGGCTACACCTTC
v_call: TRBV21-1; clone_size: .; j_call: TRBJ2-7; d_call: .; cdr3_aa: CASSLIGGGGPYEQYF; cdr3_nt: TGTGCCAGCAGCCTAATAGGGGGGGGCGGACCCTACGAGCAGTACTTC
v_call: TRBV7-8; clone_size: .; j_call: TRBJ2-7; d_call: TRBD2; cdr3_aa: CASSLGLAKYF; cdr3_nt: TGTGCCAGCAGCCTCGGACTAGCAAAATACTTC
v_call: TRBV7-9; clone_size: .; j_call: TRBJ1-4; d_call: TRBD1; cdr3_aa: CASSPTGGGEKLFF; cdr3_nt: TGTGCCAGCAGCCCTACAGGGGGCGGTGAAAAACTGTTTTTT
v_call: TRBV5-1; clone_size: .; j_call: TRBJ1-1; d_call: .; cdr3_aa: CASSLVRRATEAFF; cdr3_nt: TGCGCCAGCAGCTTGGTACGGAGGGCCACTGAAGCTTTCTTT
v_call: TRBV7-2; clone_size: .; j_call: TRBJ2-5; d_call: .; cdr3_aa: CASSLPGLETQYF; cdr3_nt: TGTGCCAGCAGCTTACCGGGGCTAGAGACCCAGTACTTC
v_call: TRBV5-4; clone_size: once; j_call: TRBJ2-1; d_call: TRBD2; cdr3_aa: CASSFRLAASYNEQFF; cdr3_nt: TGTGCCAGCAGCTTCAGACTAGCTGCCTCCTACAATGAGCAGTTCTTC
v_call: TRBV6-6; clone_size: .; j_call: TRBJ1-2; d_call: TRBD1; cdr3_aa: CASSRQGAVGGYTF; cdr3_nt: TGTGCCAGCAGCCGACAGGGGGCTGTAGGGGGCTACACCTTC
v_call: TRBV4-1; clone_size: once; j_call: TRBJ1-1; d_call: .; cdr3_aa: CASSQATGGPEAFF; cdr3_nt: TGCGCCAGCAGCCAAGCTACAGGCGGACCTGAAGCTTTCTTT
v_call: TRBV7-9; clone_size: .; j_call: TRBJ1-2; d_call: .; cdr3_aa: CASSLGGGNYGYTF; cdr3_nt: TGTGCCAGCAGCTTAGGTGGCGGGAACTATGGCTACACCTTC
v_call: TRBV19; clone_size: .; j_call: TRBJ2-1; d_call: .; cdr3_aa: CASSPHGNEQFF; cdr3_nt: TGTGCCAGTAGTCCCCATGGCAATGAGCAGTTCTTC
v_call: TRBV6-5; clone_size: .; j_call: TRBJ2-7; d_call: TRBD1; cdr3_aa: CASSYISQGVTLEQYF; cdr3_nt: TGTGCCAGCAGTTACATTTCGCAGGGGGTAACCCTCGAGCAGTACTTC
v_call: TRBV6-5; clone_size: .; j_call: TRBJ1-1; d_call: .; cdr3_aa: CASSPLTEAFF; cdr3_nt: TGTGCCAGCAGCCCCCTTACTGAAGCTTTCTTT
v_call: TRBV7-2; clone_size: few; j_call: TRBJ2-3; d_call: .; cdr3_aa: CASSHTRVDTQYF; cdr3_nt: TGTGCCAGCAGCCACACTAGGGTTGATACGCAGTATTTT
v_call: TRBV5-5; clone_size: few; j_call: TRBJ2-1; d_call: .; cdr3_aa: CASSLDLFINNEQFF; cdr3_nt: TGTGCCAGCAGCTTGGACCTGTTCATAAACAATGAGCAGTTCTTC
v_call: TRBV27; clone_size: .; j_call: TRBJ2-7; d_call: TRBD2; cdr3_aa: CASSRHRILAGYEQYF; cdr3_nt: TGTGCCAGCAGTCGCCACAGAATACTAGCGGGATACGAGCAGTACTTC
v_call: TRBV4-2; clone_size: few; j_call: TRBJ2-7; d_call: .; cdr3_aa: CASSQDEQRQYEQYF; cdr3_nt: TGTGCCAGCAGCCAAGATGAACAGAGGCAGTACGAGCAGTACTTC
v_call: TRBV6-4; clone_size: once; j_call: TRBJ2-3; d_call: .; cdr3_aa: CASSARSTDTQYF; cdr3_nt: TGTGCCAGCAGTGCCCGATCTACAGATACGCAGTATTTT
v_call: TRBV14; clone_size: once; j_call: TRBJ1-1; d_call: .; cdr3_aa: CASSAGVAAFF; cdr3_nt: TGTGCCAGCAGCGCAGGGGTGGCAGCTTTCTTT
v_call: TRBV6-1; clone_size: .; j_call: TRBJ1-4; d_call: .; cdr3_aa: CASSASRGPTNEKLFF; cdr3_nt: TGTGCCAGCAGTGCATCCAGGGGACCAACTAATGAAAAACTGTTTTTT
v_call: TRBV6-1; clone_size: .; j_call: TRBJ2-3; d_call: .; cdr3_aa: CASSEEGRGRFADTQYF; cdr3_nt: TGTGCCAGCAGTGAAGAGGGGAGGGGGCGCTTTGCAGATACGCAGTATTTT
v_call: TRBV25-1; clone_size: .; j_call: TRBJ1-6; d_call: TRBD1; cdr3_aa: CASSAQGQGSGSPLHF; cdr3_nt: TGTGCCAGCAGTGCACAGGGACAGGGTTCAGGTTCACCCCTCCACTTT
v_call: TRBV3-1/TRBV3-2; clone_size: .; j_call: TRBJ2-7; d_call: TRBD2; cdr3_aa: CASSGTSGSHEQYF; cdr3_nt: TGTGCCAGCAGCGGGACTAGCGGGAGTCACGAGCAGTACTTC